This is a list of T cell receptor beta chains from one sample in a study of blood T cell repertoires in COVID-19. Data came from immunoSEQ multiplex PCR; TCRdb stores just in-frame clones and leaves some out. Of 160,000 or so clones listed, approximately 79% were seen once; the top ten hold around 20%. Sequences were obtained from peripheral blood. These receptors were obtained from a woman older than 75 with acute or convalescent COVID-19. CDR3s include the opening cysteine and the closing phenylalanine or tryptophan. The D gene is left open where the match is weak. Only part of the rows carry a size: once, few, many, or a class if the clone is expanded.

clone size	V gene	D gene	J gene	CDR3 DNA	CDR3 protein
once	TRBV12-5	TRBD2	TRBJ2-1	TGTGCTAGTGGGCCGGGACTAGCGGGGGGGATCTTC	CASGPGLAGGIF
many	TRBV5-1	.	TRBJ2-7	TGCGCCAGCAGCTTGGCCAACAGGGTTTCCTACGAGCAGTACTTC	CASSLANRVSYEQYF
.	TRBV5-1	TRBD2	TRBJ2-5	TGCGCCAGCAAATGGACTAGCCGTCAAGAGACCCAGTACTTC	CASKWTSRQETQYF
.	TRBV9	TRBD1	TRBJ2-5	TGTGCCAGCAGCGTAGAAACAGGGGTGACCCAGTACTTC	CASSVETGVTQYF
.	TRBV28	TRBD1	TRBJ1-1	TGTGCCAGCAGTTTTCAGGGGGCGAACACTGAAGCTTTCTTT	CASSFQGANTEAFF
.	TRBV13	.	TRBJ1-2	TGTGCCAGCAGCAGAGTTAACTATGGCTACACCTTC	CASSRVNYGYTF
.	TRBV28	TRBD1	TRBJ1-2	TGTGCCAGCCTGGGACAGATCAGGGGCTACACCTTC	CASLGQIRGYTF
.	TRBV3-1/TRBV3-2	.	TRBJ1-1	TGTGCCAGCAGCAGGCCGGGACTTTTGAGGCGGGCTTTCTTT	CASSRPGLLRRAFF
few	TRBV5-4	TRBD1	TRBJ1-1	TGTGCCAGCAGCCTGGGCAAGAGGGGGCGGAACACTGAAGCTTTCTTT	CASSLGKRGRNTEAFF
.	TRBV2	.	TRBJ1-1	TGTGCCAGCAGTGGACAGCGATACACTGAAGCTTTCTTT	CASSGQRYTEAFF
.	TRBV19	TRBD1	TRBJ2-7	TGTGCCAGTAGTCCCCCGGGGACAGGGGGGTACGAGCAGTACTTC	CASSPPGTGGYEQYF
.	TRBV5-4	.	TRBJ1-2	TGTGCCAGCCGCAGCGGGCCGGATAACTATGGCTACACCTTC	CASRSGPDNYGYTF
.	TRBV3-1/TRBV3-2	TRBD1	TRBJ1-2	TGTGCCAGCAGCCAAAACCCCTCTGACAGGGGGCTATTTGGCTATGGCTACACCTTC	CASSQNPSDRGLFGYGYTF
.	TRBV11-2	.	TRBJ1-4	TGTGCCAGCAGCTTCGGTCGGACTAATGAAAAACTGTTTTTT	CASSFGRTNEKLFF
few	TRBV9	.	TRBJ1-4	TGTGCCAGCAGCTTCGGGAGGGGTGGTGAAAAACTGTTTTTT	CASSFGRGGEKLFF
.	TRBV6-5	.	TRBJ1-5	TGTGCCAGCAGGACAAGCAGGGTACAGCCCCAGCATTTT	CASRTSRVQPQHF
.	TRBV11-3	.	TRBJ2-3	TGTGCCAGCAGGGATCTGCGGGGCACAGATACGCAGTATTTT	CASRDLRGTDTQYF
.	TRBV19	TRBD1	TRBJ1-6	TGTGCCAGTAGTATTCTACAGGGGAATTCACCCCTCCACTTT	CASSILQGNSPLHF
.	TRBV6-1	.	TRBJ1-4	TGTGCCAGCAGTGAATCCCTGACATCGTTTAAACTGTTTTTT	CASSESLTSFKLFF
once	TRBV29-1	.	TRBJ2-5	TGCAGCGTTGATCGGGACCAAGAGACCCAGTACTTC	CSVDRDQETQYF
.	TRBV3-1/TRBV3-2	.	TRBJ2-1	TGTGCCAGCAGCCAATCTAAACGACATTACAATGAGCAGTTCTTC	CASSQSKRHYNEQFF
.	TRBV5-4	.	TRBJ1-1	TGTGCCAGCAGCTTTGCTCGTATGGGGGGAACCCATGAAGCTTTCTTT	CASSFARMGGTHEAFF